This T cell receptor beta chain came from a study of cytomegalovirus exposure and HLA in healthy donors. Study as a whole: Membership in the Caucasian-associated ancestry cluster was found for 75% to 90% of approximately 400 genotyped donors. Study-level results: Some V segments (TRBV6-2 and TRBV6-3 among them) were excluded as indistinguishable. Certain sequence variants were highly shared and formed a cluster, and this cluster was likely a sequencing artifact. Cytomegalovirus-associated TCR beta chains were listed, numbering under 200.

On this clone itself: Antigen unknown.

The CDR3 covers 14 residues. Germline V gene lookup returns CDR1 SGDLS and CDR2 YYNGEE. Trimming removed 0 bases at V and 4 bases at J, with 9 bases between. PCR amplification relied on 60 Vbeta primers (plus 13 Jbeta primers). Sequencing was performed with immunoSEQ multiplex PCR; in TCRdb, only in-frame clones are kept and a portion is missing. The table has about 120,000 clones, 82% seen once. This TCR was recovered from a woman between 18 and 30 years old in good health and CMV-seronegative. The specimen sequenced was PBMCs. The chain employs TRBV9 and TRBJ2-3; possible D gene TRBD2, 5 bases. The DNA of the CDR3 is TGTGCCAGCAGCGTAGTGACTAATGCAGATACGCAGTATTTT. Translated, it gives CASSVVTNADTQYF.